This T cell receptor beta chain derives from a study of a mutant IDH1 vaccine in newly diagnosed glioma. This CDR3 is 17 amino acids long. Germline CDR1 and CDR2: LNHDA and SQIVND (reference sequence). Trimming cost V 1 base and J 7 bases; bases outside gene matches: 5. Repertoires were generated with immunoSEQ multiplex PCR, while TCRdb's copy carries only in-frame clones and drops some. The sample includes tens of thousands of clones, roughly 75% seen only once; the top ten take roughly 3.2%. With respect to this clone: What it recognizes is unknown.

Time point specified: week 35, safety follow-up. Vaccination comprised doses that each held 300 ug of mutant IDH1 20-mer peptide, plus topical imiquimod. This rearrangement joins TRBV19 to TRBJ2-2, with 14 bases that match TRBD2. The source material was PBMCs, sampled from a glioma patient whose treatment included an IDH1 peptide vaccine. This TCR came from a man in his forties with glioma. Some clones in this sample may be carry-over from other donors' samples. The CDR3 protein is CASSIAGLAGAIGELFF. The DNA for the CDR3 is TGTGCCAGTAGTATAGCGGGACTAGCGGGGGCAATCGGGGAGCTGTTTTTT.